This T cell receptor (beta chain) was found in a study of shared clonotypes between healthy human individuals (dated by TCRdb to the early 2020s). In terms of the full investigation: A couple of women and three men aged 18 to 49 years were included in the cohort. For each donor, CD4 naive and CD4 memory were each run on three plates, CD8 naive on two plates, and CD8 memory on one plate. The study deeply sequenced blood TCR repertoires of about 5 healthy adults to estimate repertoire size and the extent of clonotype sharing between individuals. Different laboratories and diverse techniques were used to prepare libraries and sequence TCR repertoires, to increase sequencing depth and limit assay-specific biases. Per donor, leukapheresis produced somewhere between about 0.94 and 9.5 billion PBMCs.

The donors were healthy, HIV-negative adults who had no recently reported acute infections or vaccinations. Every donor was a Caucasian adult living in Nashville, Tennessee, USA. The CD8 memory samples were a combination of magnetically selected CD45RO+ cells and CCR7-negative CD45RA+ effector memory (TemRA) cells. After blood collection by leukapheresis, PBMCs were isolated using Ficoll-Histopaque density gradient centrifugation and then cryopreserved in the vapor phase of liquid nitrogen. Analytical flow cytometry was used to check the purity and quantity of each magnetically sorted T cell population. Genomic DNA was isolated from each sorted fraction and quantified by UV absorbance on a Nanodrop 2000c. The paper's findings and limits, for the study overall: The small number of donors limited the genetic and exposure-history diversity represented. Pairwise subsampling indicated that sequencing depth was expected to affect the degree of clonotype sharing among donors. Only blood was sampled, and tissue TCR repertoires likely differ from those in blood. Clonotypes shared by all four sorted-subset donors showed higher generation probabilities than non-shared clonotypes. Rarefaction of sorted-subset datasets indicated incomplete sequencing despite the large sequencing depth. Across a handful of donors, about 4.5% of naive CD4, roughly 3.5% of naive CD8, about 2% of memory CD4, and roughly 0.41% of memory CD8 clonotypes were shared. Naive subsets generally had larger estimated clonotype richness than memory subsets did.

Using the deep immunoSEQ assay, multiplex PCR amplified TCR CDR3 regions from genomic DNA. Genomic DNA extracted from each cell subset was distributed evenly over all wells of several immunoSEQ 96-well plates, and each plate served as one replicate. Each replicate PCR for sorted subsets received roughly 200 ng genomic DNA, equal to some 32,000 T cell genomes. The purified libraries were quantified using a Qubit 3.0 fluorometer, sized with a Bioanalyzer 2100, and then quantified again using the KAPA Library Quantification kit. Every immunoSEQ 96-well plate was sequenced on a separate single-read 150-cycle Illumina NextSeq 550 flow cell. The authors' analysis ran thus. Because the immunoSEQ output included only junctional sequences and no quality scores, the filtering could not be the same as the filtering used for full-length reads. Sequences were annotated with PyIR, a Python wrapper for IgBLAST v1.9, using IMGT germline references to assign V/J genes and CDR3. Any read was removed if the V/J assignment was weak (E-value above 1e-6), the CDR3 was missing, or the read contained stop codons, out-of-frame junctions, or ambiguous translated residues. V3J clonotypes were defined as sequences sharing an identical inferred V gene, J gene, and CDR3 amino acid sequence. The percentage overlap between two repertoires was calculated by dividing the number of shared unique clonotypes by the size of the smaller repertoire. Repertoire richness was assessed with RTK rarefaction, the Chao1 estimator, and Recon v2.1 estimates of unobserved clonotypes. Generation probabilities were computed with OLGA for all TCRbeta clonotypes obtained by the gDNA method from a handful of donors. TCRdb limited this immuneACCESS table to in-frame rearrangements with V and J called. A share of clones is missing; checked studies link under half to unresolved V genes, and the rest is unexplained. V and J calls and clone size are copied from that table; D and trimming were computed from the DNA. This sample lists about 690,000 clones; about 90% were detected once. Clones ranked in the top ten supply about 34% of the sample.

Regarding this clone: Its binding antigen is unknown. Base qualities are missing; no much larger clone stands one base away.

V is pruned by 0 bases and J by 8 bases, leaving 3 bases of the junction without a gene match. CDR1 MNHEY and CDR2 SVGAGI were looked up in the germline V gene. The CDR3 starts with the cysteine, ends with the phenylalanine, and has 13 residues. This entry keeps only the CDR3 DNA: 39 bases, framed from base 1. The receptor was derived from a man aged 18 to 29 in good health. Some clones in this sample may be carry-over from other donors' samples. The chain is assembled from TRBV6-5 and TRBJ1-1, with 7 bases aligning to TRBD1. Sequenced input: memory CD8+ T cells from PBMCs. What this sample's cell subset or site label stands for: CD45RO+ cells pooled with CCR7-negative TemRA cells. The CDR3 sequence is CASSYSSGGEAFF. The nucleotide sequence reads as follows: TGTGCCAGCAGTTACTCTTCAGGGGGAGAAGCTTTCTTT.